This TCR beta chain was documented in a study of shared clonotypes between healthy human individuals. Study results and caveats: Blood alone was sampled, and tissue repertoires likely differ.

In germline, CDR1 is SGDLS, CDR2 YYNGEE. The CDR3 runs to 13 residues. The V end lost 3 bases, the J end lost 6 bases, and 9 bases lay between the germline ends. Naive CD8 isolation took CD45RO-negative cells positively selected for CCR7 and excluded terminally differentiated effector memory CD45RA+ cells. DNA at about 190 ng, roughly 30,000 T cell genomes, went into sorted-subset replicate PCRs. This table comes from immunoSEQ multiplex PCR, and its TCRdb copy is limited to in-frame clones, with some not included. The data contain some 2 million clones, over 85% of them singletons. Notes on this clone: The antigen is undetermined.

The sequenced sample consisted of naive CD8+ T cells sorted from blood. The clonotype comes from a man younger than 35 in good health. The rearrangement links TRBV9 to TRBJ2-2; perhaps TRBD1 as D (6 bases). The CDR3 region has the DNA TGTGCCAGCAGCGGGGGGCTCTCCGGGGAGCTGTTTTTT. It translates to CASSGGLSGELFF.